Listed here is a single T cell receptor (beta chain). Antigen: not known. V was cut by 5 bases and J by 8 bases, with 21 bases left in between. The germline gives CDR1 SGHAT, CDR2 FQNNGV. CDR3 size: 15 residues. Via MiXCR, TCRdb re-called the reads, giving one row per CDR3 protein. The table includes 640,000 or so distinct CDR3 sequences, roughly 30% detected once. These data come from a study of T cell repertoires in cytomegalovirus infection. Study summary: Evidence of both CMV infection and a matching HLA type came from public TCR beta signatures. Study outcomes and limitations: Carriage of CMV together with the relevant HLA was identifiable through cumulative public TCR beta family frequency.

This TCR was recovered from a human donor in good health (CMV status not recorded). Some clones in this sample may be carry-over from other donors' samples. Here the sequenced sample was cultured PBMCs, taken from culture after CMV antigen stimulation. The chain couples TRBV11-2 to TRBJ1-2; D is possibly TRBD1 (5 bases). Here the CDR3 DNA reads TGTGCCAGCAGCCCCAGCGGTGGGGGAAGTGGGGGCTACACCTTC. Translating gives CASSPSGGGSGGYTF.